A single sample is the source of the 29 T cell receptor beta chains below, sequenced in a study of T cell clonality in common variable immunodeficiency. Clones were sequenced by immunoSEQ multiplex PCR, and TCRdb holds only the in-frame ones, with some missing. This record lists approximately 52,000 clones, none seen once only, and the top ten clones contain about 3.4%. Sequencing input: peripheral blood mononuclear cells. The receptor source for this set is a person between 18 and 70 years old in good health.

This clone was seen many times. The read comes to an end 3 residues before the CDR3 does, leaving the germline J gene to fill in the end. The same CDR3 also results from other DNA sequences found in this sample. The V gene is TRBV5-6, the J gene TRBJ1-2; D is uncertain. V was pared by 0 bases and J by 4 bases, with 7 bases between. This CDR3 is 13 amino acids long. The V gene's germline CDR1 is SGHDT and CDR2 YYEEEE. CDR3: CASSLGQFYGYTF. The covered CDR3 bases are TGTGCCAGCAGCTTGGGGCAGTTCTATGGC.

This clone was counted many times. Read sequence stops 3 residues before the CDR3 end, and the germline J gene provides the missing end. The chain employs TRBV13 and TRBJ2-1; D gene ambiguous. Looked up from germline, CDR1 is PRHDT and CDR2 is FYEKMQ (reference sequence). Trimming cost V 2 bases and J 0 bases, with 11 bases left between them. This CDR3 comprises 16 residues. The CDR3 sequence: CASSLWADNSYNEQFF. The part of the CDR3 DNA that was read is TGTGCCAGCAGCTTATGGGCAGATAACTCCTACAATGAG.

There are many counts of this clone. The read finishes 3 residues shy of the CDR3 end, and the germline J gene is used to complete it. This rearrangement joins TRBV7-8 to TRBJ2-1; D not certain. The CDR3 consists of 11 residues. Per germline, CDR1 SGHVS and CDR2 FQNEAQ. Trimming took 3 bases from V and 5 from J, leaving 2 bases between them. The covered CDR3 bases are TGTGCCAGCAGCTTCGACAATGAG. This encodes CASSFDNE. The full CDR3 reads CASSFDNEQFF.

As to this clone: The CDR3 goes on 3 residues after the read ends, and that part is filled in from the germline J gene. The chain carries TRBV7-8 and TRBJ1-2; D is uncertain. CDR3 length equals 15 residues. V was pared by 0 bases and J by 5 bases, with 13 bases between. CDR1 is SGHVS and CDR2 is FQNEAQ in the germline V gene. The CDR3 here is CASSLAPGAEYGYTF. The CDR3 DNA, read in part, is TGTGCCAGCAGCTTAGCTCCAGGTGCTGAGTATGGC.

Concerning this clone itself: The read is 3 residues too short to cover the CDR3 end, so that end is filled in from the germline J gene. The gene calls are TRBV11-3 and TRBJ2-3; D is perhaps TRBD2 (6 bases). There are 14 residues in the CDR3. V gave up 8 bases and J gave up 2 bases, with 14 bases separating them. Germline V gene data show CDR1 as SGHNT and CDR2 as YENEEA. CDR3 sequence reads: CASGRGENTDTQYF. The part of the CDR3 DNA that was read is TGTGCCAGCGGGCGCGGGGAGAACACAGATACG.

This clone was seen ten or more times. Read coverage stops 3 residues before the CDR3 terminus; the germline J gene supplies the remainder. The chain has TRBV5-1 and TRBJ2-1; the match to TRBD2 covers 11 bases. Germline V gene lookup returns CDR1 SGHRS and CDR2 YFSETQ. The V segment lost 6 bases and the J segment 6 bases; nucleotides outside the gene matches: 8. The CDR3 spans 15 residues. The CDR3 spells CASTPTSGRANEQFF. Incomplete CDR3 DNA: TGCGCCAGCACCCCTACTAGCGGGAGAGCCAATGAG.

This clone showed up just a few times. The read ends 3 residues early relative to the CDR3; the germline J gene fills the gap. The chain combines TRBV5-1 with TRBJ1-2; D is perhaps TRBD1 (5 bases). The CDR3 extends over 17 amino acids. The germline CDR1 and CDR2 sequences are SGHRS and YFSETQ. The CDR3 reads CASSTGLAGVNADTYTF. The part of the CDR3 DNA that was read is TGCGCCAGCAGCACGGGACTAGCGGGAGTTAACGCAGATACC.

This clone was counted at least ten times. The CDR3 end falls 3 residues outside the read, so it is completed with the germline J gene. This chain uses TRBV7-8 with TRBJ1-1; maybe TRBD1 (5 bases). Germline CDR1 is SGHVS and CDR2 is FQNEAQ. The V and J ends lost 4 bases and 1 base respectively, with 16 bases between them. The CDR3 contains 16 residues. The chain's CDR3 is CASSSPRGRANTEAFF. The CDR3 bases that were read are TGTGCCAGCAGCTCACCGAGGGGTCGGGCGAACACTGAA.

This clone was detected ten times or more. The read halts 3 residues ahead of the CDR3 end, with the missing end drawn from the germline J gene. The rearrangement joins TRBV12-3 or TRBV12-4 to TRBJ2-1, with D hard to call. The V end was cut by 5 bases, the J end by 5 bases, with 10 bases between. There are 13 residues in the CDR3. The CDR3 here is CASSPQTHNEQFF. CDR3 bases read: TGTGCCAGCAGTCCCCAGACACACAATGAG.

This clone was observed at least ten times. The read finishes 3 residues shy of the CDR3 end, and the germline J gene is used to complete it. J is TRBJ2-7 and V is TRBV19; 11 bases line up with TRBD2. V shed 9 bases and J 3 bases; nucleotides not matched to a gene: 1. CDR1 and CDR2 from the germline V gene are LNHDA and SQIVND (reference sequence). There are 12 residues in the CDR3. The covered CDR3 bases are TGTGCCAGCGGACTAGCGGGCTACGAG. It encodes CASGLAGYE. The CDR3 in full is CASGLAGYEQYF.

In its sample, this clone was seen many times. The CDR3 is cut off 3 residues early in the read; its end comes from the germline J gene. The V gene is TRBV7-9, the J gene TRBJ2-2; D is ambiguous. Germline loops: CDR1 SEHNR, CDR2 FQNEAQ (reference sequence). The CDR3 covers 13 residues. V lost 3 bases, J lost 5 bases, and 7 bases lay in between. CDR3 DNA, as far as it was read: TGTGCCAGCAGCTTCACAGAGACCGGGGAG. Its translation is CASSFTETGE. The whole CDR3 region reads CASSFTETGELFF.

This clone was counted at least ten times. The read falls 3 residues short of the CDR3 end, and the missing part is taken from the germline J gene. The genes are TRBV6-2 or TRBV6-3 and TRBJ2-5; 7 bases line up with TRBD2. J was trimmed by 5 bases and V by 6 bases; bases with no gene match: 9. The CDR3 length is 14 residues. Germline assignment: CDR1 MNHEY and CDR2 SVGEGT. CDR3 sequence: CASSSLASRETQYF. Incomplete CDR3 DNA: TGTGCCAGCAGCTCACTAGCGAGTCGGGAGACC.

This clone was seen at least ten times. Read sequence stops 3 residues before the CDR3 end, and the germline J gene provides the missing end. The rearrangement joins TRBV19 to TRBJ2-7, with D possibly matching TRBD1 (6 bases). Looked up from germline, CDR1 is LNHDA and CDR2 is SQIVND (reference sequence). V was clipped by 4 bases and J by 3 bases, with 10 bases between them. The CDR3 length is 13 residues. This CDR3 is CASSTSTGYEQYF. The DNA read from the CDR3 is TGTGCCAGTAGTACATCGACAGGCTACGAG.

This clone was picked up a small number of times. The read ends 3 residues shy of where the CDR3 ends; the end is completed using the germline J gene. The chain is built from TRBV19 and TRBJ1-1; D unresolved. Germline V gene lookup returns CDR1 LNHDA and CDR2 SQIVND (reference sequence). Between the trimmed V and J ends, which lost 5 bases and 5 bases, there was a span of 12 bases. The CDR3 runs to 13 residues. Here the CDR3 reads CASSVYPRTEAFF. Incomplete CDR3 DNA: TGTGCCAGTAGTGTTTACCCCCGGACTGAA.

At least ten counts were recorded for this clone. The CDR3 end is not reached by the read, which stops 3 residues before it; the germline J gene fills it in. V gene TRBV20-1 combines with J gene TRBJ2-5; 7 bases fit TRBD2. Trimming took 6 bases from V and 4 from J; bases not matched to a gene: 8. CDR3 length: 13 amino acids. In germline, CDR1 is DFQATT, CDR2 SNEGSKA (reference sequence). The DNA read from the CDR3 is TGCAGTGCCCCTACAGCGGGGAGAGAGACC. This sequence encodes CSAPTAGRET. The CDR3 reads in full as CSAPTAGRETQYF.

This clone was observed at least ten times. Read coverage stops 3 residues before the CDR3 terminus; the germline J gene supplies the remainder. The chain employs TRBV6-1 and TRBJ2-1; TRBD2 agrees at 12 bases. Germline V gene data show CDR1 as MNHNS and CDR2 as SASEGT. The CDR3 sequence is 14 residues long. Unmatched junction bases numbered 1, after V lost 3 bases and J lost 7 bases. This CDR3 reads CASSETSGSNEQFF. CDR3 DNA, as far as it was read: TGTGCCAGCAGTGAGACTAGCGGGAGTAATGAG.

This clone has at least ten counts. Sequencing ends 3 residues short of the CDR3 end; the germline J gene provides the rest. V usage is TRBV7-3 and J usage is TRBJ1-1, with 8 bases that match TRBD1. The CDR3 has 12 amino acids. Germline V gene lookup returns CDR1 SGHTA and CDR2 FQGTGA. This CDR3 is CASSFNRGFAFF. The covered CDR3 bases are TGTGCCAGCAGCTTTAACAGGGGGTTC.

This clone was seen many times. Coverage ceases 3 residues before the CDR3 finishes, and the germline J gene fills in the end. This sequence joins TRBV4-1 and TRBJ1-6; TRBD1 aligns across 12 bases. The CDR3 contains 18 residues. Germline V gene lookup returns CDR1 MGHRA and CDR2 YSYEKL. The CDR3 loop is CASSQEGGPGQGALALHF. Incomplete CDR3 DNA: TGCGCCAGCAGCCAAGAAGGGGGGCCGGGACAGGGGGCGCTTGCC.

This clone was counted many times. CDR3 protein: CASSLGGLGKLFF. The part of the CDR3 DNA that was read is TGTGCCAGCAGCTTGGGGGGATTGGGGAAA. This chain connects TRBV11-2 to TRBJ1-4, with D tentatively TRBD1 (5 bases). Read sequence stops 3 residues before the CDR3 end, and the germline J gene provides the missing end. The CDR3 contains 13 residues. CDR1 and CDR2 from the germline V gene are SGHAT and FQNNGV. The variable domain in full, with the rest retrieved from reference TRBV11-2 and TRBJ1-4, is EAGVAQSPRYKIIEKRQSVAFWCNPISGHATLYWYQQILGQGPKLLIQFQNNGVVDDSQLPKDRFSAERLKGVDSTLKIQPAKLEDSAVYLCASSLGGLGKLFFGSGTQLSVL.

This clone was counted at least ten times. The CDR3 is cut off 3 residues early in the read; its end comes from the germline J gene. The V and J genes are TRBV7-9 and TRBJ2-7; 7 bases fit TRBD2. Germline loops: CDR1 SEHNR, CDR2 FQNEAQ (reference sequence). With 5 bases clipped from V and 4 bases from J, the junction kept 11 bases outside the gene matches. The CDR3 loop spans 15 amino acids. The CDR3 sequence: CASSAGRGSPYEQYF. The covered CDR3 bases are TGTGCCAGCAGCGCAGGGAGGGGCTCCCCGTACGAG.

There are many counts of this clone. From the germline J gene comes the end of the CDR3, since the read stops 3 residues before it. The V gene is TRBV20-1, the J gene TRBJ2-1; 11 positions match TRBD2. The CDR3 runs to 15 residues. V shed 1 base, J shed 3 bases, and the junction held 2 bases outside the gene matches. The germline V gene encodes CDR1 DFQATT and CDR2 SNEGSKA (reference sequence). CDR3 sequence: CSARAGLAVYNEQFF. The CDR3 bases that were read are TGCAGTGCTAGAGCGGGACTAGCGGTCTACAATGAG.

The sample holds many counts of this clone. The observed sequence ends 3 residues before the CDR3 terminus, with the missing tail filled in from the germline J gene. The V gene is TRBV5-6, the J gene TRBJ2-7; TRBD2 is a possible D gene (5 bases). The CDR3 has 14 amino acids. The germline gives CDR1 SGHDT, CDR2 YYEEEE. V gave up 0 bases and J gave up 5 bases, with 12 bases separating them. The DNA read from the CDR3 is TGTGCCAGCAGCTTGGTAGCGTGGTCCCACGAG. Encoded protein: CASSLVAWSHE. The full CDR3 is CASSLVAWSHEQYF.

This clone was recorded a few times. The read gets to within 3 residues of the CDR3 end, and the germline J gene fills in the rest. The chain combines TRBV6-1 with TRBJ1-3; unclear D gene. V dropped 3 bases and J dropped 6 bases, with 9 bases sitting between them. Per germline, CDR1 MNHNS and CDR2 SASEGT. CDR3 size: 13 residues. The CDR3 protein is CASSDPSINTIYF. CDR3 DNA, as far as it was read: TGTGCCAGCAGTGACCCATCCATAAACACC.

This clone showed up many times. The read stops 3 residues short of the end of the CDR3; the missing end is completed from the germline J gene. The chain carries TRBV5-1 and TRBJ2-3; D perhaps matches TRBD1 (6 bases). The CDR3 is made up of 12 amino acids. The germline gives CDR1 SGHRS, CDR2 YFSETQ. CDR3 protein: CASSYLQGTQYF. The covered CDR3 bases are TGCGCCAGCAGCTACCTCCAGGGGACG.

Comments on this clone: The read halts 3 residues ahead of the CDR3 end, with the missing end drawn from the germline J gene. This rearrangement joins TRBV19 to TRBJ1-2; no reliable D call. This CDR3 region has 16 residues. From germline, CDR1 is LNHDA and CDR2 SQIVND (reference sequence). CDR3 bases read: TGTGCCAGTAGTATCTCAGCGGGAGGCACCTACAATGAC. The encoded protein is CASSISAGGTYND. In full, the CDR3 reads CASSISAGGTYNDYTF.

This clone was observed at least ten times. CDR3 residues: CASSRSGQGPYEQYF. CDR3 DNA (partial): TGTGCCAGCTCACGATCGGGACAGGGCCCCTACGAG. This chain uses TRBV18 with TRBJ2-7; 9 bases are shared with TRBD1. The read ends 3 residues early relative to the CDR3; the germline J gene fills the gap. This CDR3 is 15 amino acids long. Germline CDR1 reads KGHSH; CDR2 reads LQKENI. The trim removed 4 bases at V and 2 bases at J, leaving 6 bases unmatched.

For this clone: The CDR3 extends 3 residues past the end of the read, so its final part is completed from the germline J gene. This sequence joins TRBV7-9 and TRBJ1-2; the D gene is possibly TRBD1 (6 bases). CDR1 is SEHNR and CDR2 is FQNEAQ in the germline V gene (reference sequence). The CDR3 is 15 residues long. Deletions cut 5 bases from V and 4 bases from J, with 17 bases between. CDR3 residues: CASSPDLGAPYGYTF. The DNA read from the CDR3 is TGTGCCAGCAGCCCCGATCTGGGGGCTCCCTATGGC.

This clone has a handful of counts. CDR3 in amino acids: CASSMGLASSSYDYTF. CDR3 bases read: TGTGCCAGTAGTATGGGACTAGCGTCGAGCTCCTACGAC. V is TRBV19 and J is TRBJ1-2; TRBD1 might be the D (5 bases). The CDR3 goes on 3 residues after the read ends, and that part is filled in from the germline J gene. The CDR3 is 16 amino acids. From germline, CDR1 is LNHDA and CDR2 SQIVND (reference sequence).

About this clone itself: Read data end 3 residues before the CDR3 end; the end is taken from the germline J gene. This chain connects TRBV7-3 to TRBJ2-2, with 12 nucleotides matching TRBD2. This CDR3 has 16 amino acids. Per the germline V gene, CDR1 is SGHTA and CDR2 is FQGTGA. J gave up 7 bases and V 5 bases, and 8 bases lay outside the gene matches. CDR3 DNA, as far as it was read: TGTGCCAGCAGCCGCCATCTAGCGGGAGGGGTCGGGGAG. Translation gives CASSRHLAGGVGE. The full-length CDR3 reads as CASSRHLAGGVGELFF.